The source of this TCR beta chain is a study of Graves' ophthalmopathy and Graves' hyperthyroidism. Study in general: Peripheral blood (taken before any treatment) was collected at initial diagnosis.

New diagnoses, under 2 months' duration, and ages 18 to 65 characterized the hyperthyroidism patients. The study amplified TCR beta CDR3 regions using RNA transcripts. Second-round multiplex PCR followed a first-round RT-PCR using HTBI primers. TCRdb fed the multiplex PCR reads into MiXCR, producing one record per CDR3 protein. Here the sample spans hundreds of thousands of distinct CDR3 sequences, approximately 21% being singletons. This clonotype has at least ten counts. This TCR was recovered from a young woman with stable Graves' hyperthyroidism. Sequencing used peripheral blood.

CDR3 DNA sequence: TGTGCCAGCAGTGGGGGACTAGCGGGCTCCACCGGGGAGCTGTTTTTT. Its protein product is CASSGGLAGSTGELFF. The chain links TRBV7-3 to TRBJ2-2; 12 nucleotides align to TRBD2. After removal of 6 bases from V and 4 bases from J, the junction contained 6 bases not matched to a gene. Germline V gives CDR1 SGHTA, CDR2 FQGTGA. The length of the CDR3 is 16 residues. The full variable domain, rest sourced from reference TRBV7-3 and TRBJ2-2, is GAGVSQTPSNKVTEKGKYVELRCDPISGHTALYWYRQSLGQGPEFLIYFQGTGAADDSGLPNDRFFAVRPEGSVSTLKIQRTERGDSAVYLCASSGGLAGSTGELFFGEGSRLTVL.